This is a list of T cell receptor beta chains from one sample in a study of blood T cell repertoires in COVID-19. The protocol was immunoSEQ multiplex PCR, while the TCRdb copy is restricted to in-frame clones and leaves out a portion. This sample has 250,000 to 350,000 clones, with 70% to 90% found just once. The sequenced sample was PBMCs or T cells enriched from blood (not recorded which). The receptors originated from a woman aged 25-40 years who had recovered from COVID-19. Both conserved end residues are part of each CDR3. Each record gives: V gene, clone size, D gene, J gene, CDR3 protein, CDR3 DNA. A D gene is named only where the DNA matches it firmly. Only part of the rows carry a size: once, few, many, or a class if the clone is expanded.

V gene: TRBV5-1
clone size: .
D gene: TRBD1
J gene: TRBJ1-2
CDR3 protein: CASSFGTGDGYGYTF
CDR3 DNA: TGCGCCAGCAGCTTCGGGACAGGCGATGGCTATGGCTACACCTTC

V gene: TRBV6-5
clone size: .
D gene: TRBD2
J gene: TRBJ2-5
CDR3 protein: CATQQLAGLVETQYF
CDR3 DNA: TGTGCCACCCAACAACTAGCGGGGCTGGTAGAGACCCAGTACTTC

V gene: TRBV7-9
clone size: .
D gene: .
J gene: TRBJ2-2
CDR3 protein: CASTRSTGELFF
CDR3 DNA: TGTGCCAGCACTCGGTCCACCGGGGAGCTGTTTTTT

V gene: TRBV15
clone size: few
D gene: TRBD1
J gene: TRBJ1-1
CDR3 protein: CATSSRQGANTEAFF
CDR3 DNA: TGTGCCACCAGCAGTAGACAGGGGGCTAACACTGAAGCTTTCTTT

V gene: TRBV6-2/TRBV6-3
clone size: .
D gene: TRBD2
J gene: TRBJ2-1
CDR3 protein: CASSHSGTSGVEFF
CDR3 DNA: TGTGCCAGCAGTCATTCCGGGACTAGCGGGGTTGAGTTCTTC

V gene: TRBV4-3
clone size: few
D gene: .
J gene: TRBJ2-1
CDR3 protein: CASSQETGGANEQFF
CDR3 DNA: TGCGCCAGCAGCCAAGAAACAGGGGGGGCGAATGAGCAGTTCTTC

V gene: TRBV6-5
clone size: .
D gene: .
J gene: TRBJ1-1
CDR3 protein: CASWRGDGEAFF
CDR3 DNA: TGTGCCAGTTGGCGGGGGGACGGTGAAGCTTTCTTT

V gene: TRBV30
clone size: .
D gene: .
J gene: TRBJ1-5
CDR3 protein: CAWSLGQSNQPQHF
CDR3 DNA: TGTGCCTGGAGTCTTGGACAGAGCAATCAGCCCCAGCATTTT

V gene: TRBV5-6
clone size: .
D gene: .
J gene: TRBJ2-2
CDR3 protein: CASSLEQNLNTGELFF
CDR3 DNA: TGTGCCAGCAGCTTGGAACAGAACCTGAACACCGGGGAGCTGTTTTTT

V gene: TRBV9
clone size: .
D gene: TRBD2
J gene: TRBJ2-3
CDR3 protein: CASSVGPSGGSSTDTQYF
CDR3 DNA: TGTGCCAGCAGCGTAGGTCCTAGCGGGGGTTCAAGCACAGATACGCAGTATTTT

V gene: TRBV6-5
clone size: once
D gene: TRBD1
J gene: TRBJ1-3
CDR3 protein: CASREGAYGNTIYF
CDR3 DNA: TGTGCCAGCAGAGAGGGGGCTTACGGAAACACCATATATTTT

V gene: TRBV27
clone size: .
D gene: TRBD1
J gene: TRBJ2-7
CDR3 protein: CASSLPTGGEQYF
CDR3 DNA: TGTGCCAGCAGTTTACCGACAGGGGGCGAGCAGTACTTC

V gene: TRBV19
clone size: .
D gene: .
J gene: TRBJ1-2
CDR3 protein: CASSRGSGDYGYTF
CDR3 DNA: TGTGCCAGTAGTCGGGGGTCGGGGGACTATGGCTACACCTTC

V gene: TRBV7-9
clone size: .
D gene: TRBD2
J gene: TRBJ2-3
CDR3 protein: CASSPGLAGGVSDTQYF
CDR3 DNA: TGTGCCAGCAGCCCGGGGCTAGCGGGGGGTGTCTCAGATACGCAGTATTTT

V gene: TRBV29-1
clone size: few
D gene: TRBD1
J gene: TRBJ1-1
CDR3 protein: CSVAGGKMNTEAFF
CDR3 DNA: TGCAGCGTTGCAGGGGGCAAGATGAACACTGAAGCTTTCTTT

V gene: TRBV7-3
clone size: .
D gene: TRBD1
J gene: TRBJ2-7
CDR3 protein: CASSKQGPSYEQYF
CDR3 DNA: TGTGCCAGCAGCAAACAGGGGCCCTCCTACGAGCAGTACTTC

V gene: TRBV10-3
clone size: .
D gene: TRBD1
J gene: TRBJ1-1
CDR3 protein: CATRQGATTEAFF
CDR3 DNA: TGTGCCACACGACAGGGGGCTACCACTGAAGCTTTCTTT

V gene: TRBV5-7
clone size: .
D gene: .
J gene: TRBJ1-5
CDR3 protein: CASSSSYGRVRGPQHF
CDR3 DNA: TGTGCCAGCAGCTCATCATACGGACGGGTTAGGGGGCCCCAGCATTTT

V gene: TRBV21-1
clone size: .
D gene: .
J gene: TRBJ1-6
CDR3 protein: CASRVYRGRNSPLHF
CDR3 DNA: TGTGCCAGCAGAGTTTACAGGGGGCGTAATTCACCCCTCCACTTT

V gene: TRBV4-1
clone size: .
D gene: .
J gene: TRBJ1-5
CDR3 protein: CASSQEGTNVNSNQPQHF
CDR3 DNA: TGCGCCAGCAGCCAAGAAGGGACAAATGTAAATAGCAATCAGCCCCAGCATTTT

V gene: TRBV7-6
clone size: .
D gene: TRBD2
J gene: TRBJ2-5
CDR3 protein: CASSRRQRGPSGETQYF
CDR3 DNA: TGTGCCAGCAGCCGCCGTCAGCGGGGGCCCTCAGGAGAGACCCAGTACTTC

V gene: TRBV12-5
clone size: .
D gene: TRBD1
J gene: TRBJ2-2
CDR3 protein: CATTGGTANTGELFF
CDR3 DNA: TGTGCTACGACAGGGGGGACCGCGAACACCGGGGAGCTGTTTTTT

V gene: TRBV7-8
clone size: .
D gene: .
J gene: TRBJ1-2
CDR3 protein: CASSPTTGSNYGYTF
CDR3 DNA: TGTGCCAGCAGCCCCACGACAGGATCTAACTATGGCTACACCTTC

V gene: TRBV9
clone size: .
D gene: .
J gene: TRBJ2-1
CDR3 protein: CASSVNPPRGAFYNEQFF
CDR3 DNA: TGTGCCAGCAGCGTAAACCCCCCGCGGGGTGCCTTCTACAATGAGCAGTTCTTC

V gene: TRBV10-3
clone size: .
D gene: .
J gene: TRBJ2-2
CDR3 protein: CAITPDRANTGELFF
CDR3 DNA: TGTGCCATCACTCCCGACAGAGCTAACACCGGGGAGCTGTTTTTT

V gene: TRBV7-8
clone size: .
D gene: TRBD1
J gene: TRBJ2-7
CDR3 protein: CASSKYLGTGSHYEQYF
CDR3 DNA: TGTGCCAGCAGCAAGTACCTGGGGACAGGGTCCCACTACGAGCAGTACTTC